The 15 T cell receptor beta chains in this list originate from one sample, sequenced in a study of shared clonotypes between healthy human individuals (dated by TCRdb to about 2020). Libraries were made using the immunoSEQ multiplex PCR assay. The clones in this table, taken by TCRdb from immuneACCESS, are in-frame only. Not every clone is retained; where verified, under half of the shortfall comes from an unresolved V gene, and the cause of the rest is unknown. This sample holds roughly 2.5 million clones; just over 90% were observed only once. The biggest ten clones account for roughly 0.14% of the sample. Material for sequencing was naive CD4+ T cells sorted from blood. The cell subset or site label corresponds to: CD45RA+ positively selected. The receptors originated from a man aged 18 to 29 in good health.

The V gene is TRBV10-3, the J gene TRBJ2-3; tentative D call: TRBD2 (6 bases). The length of the CDR3 is 17 residues. The ends were cut back, 6 bases at V and 0 bases at J, with 19 bases in the middle. Germline loops: CDR1 ENHRY, CDR2 SYGVKD. CDR3 protein: CAIRSGGRGTSTDTQYF. As DNA, the CDR3 is TGTGCCATCAGATCTGGGGGGAGAGGGACTAGCACAGATACGCAGTATTTT.

The chain combines TRBV6-1 with TRBJ1-6; no firm D call. Trimming cost V 1 base and J 5 bases, with 6 bases left between them. CDR1 is MNHNS, CDR2 SASEGT, per germline. The CDR3 has 14 residues. As DNA, the CDR3 is TGTGCCAGCAGTGAAGTCTGGGATAATTCACCCCTCCACTTT. Translated: CASSEVWDNSPLHF.

The rearrangement joins TRBV5-1 to TRBJ1-1; 8 positions match TRBD1. This CDR3 is 13 amino acids long. CDR1 is SGHRS and CDR2 is YFSETQ in the germline V gene. V was clipped by 4 bases and J by 7 bases; unmatched bases: 6. The CDR3 loop is CASSQGQAFEAFF. DNA for the CDR3: TGCGCCAGCAGCCAGGGACAGGCTTTTGAAGCTTTCTTT. The whole variable domain, remainder taken from reference TRBV5-1 and TRBJ1-1, is KAGVTQTPRYLIKTRGQQVTLSCSPISGHRSVSWYQQTPGQGLQFLFEYFSETQRNKGNFPGRFSGRQFSNSRSEMNVSTLELGDSALYLCASSQGQAFEAFFGQGTRLTVV.

V usage is TRBV6-5 and J usage is TRBJ2-1, with TRBD1 identical over 7 bases. The CDR3 has 15 residues. The ends lost 6 bases at V and 0 bases at J; junction bases unmatched: 5. CDR1 MNHEY and CDR2 SVGAGI come from the germline V gene. CDR3 DNA sequence: TGTGCCAGCAGGGGGTCAGGGGGCTCCTACAATGAGCAGTTCTTC. Translated, it gives CASRGSGGSYNEQFF.

The genes are TRBV7-9 and TRBJ2-1, with D maybe TRBD2 (6 bases). The CDR3 has 17 residues. Between the trimmed V and J ends, which lost 1 base and 3 bases, there was a span of 16 bases. Germline V gene lookup returns CDR1 SEHNR and CDR2 FQNEAQ (reference sequence). CDR3 sequence: CASSLGRGASDYNEQFF. CDR3 coding DNA: TGTGCCAGCAGCTTAGGAAGAGGTGCTAGCGACTACAATGAGCAGTTCTTC.

The V call is TRBV4-1, the J call TRBJ1-2; 9 bases fit TRBD1. V lost 4 bases to trimming and J lost 4 bases; unmatched junction nucleotides: 7. The germline V gene encodes CDR1 MGHRA and CDR2 YSYEKL. CDR3 length: 15 amino acids. CDR3 protein: CASSLSSGQGYGYTF. CDR3 bases: TGCGCCAGCAGCCTTTCTTCGGGACAGGGCTATGGCTACACCTTC.

In its sample, this clone was seen once. The chain couples TRBV5-1 to TRBJ2-7; TRBD2 aligns across 9 bases. Losses at the gene ends were 8 bases for V and 3 bases for J; bases not matched to a gene: 9. The V gene's germline CDR1 is SGHRS and CDR2 YFSETQ. This CDR3 is 14 amino acids long. The CDR3 loop reads CARGLAGAIYEQYF. DNA of the CDR3: TGCGCCAGGGGGTTAGCGGGAGCCATCTACGAGCAGTACTTC. Full variable domain (outside the CDR3, taken from reference TRBV5-1 and TRBJ2-7): KAGVTQTPRYLIKTRGQQVTLSCSPISGHRSVSWYQQTPGQGLQFLFEYFSETQRNKGNFPGRFSGRQFSNSRSEMNVSTLELGDSALYLCARGLAGAIYEQYFGPGTRLTVT.

This clone has only a few counts. The same CDR3 also results from other DNA sequences found in this sample. The CDR3 coding sequence is TGCGCCAGCAGCCTAGGACAGATGAACACTGAAGCTTTCTTT. This gives the protein CASSLGQMNTEAFF. The genes are TRBV5-1 and TRBJ1-1; D may be TRBD1 (6 bases). Germline V lookup: CDR1 SGHRS, CDR2 YFSETQ. This CDR3 is 14 amino acids long. The ends were cut back, 4 bases at V and 0 bases at J, with 10 bases in the middle. The whole variable domain, filled in from reference TRBV5-1 and TRBJ1-1, reads KAGVTQTPRYLIKTRGQQVTLSCSPISGHRSVSWYQQTPGQGLQFLFEYFSETQRNKGNFPGRFSGRQFSNSRSEMNVSTLELGDSALYLCASSLGQMNTEAFFGQGTRLTVV.

The table lists this clone with a count of one. V and J are TRBV9 and TRBJ1-2; the D is unclear. Deletions cut 0 bases from V and 6 bases from J, with 12 bases between. This CDR3 has 14 amino acids. Germline CDR1 reads SGDLS; CDR2 reads YYNGEE. The CDR3 nucleotides are TGTGCCAGCAGCGTAGGTGGGTTCGTAGATGGCTACACCTTC. Its translation: CASSVGGFVDGYTF. Based on the CDR3 plus reference TRBV9 and TRBJ1-2, the full variable domain is DSGVTQTPKHLITATGQRVTLRCSPRSGDLSVYWYQQSLDQGLQFLIQYYNGEERAKGNILERFSAQQFPDLHSELNLSSLELGDSALYFCASSVGGFVDGYTFGSGTRLTVV.

V and J are TRBV6-5 and TRBJ2-2, with D perhaps matching TRBD1 (6 bases). The V and J ends lost 2 bases and 6 bases respectively, with 13 bases between them. This CDR3 region has 15 residues. CDR1 and CDR2 from the germline V gene are MNHEY and SVGAGI. DNA for the CDR3: TGTGCCAGCAGTTACAGGACAGTGGGGTCCGGGGAGCTGTTTTTT. Translated: CASSYRTVGSGELFF.

This sequence joins TRBV6-6 and TRBJ1-1, with 7 bases lining up with TRBD1. V gave up 2 bases and J gave up 3 bases; unmatched junction bases: 6. The germline CDR1 and CDR2 sequences are MNHNY and SVGAGI (reference sequence). The CDR3 sequence is 15 residues long. CDR3 loop: CASSYTGVGHTEAFF. The CDR3 nucleotides read TGTGCCAGCAGTTACACAGGGGTGGGACACACTGAAGCTTTCTTT.

The sample holds one count of this clone. The chain carries TRBV4-3 and TRBJ2-1; 9 bases are a match to TRBD2. Trimming took 2 bases from V and 8 from J; bases not matched to a gene: 10. Germline V gives CDR1 LGHNA, CDR2 YSLEER. This CDR3 has 16 residues. The CDR3 nucleotides read TGCGCCAGCAGCCAATGGACTAGCGCCCCTCGGGATGAGCAGTTCTTC. It encodes CASSQWTSAPRDEQFF.

This clone was seen just once. Other DNA sequences of this sample code for an identical CDR3. The chain couples TRBV7-2 to TRBJ2-7, with 7 positions matching TRBD2. Germline V gene sequence: CDR1 SGHTA, CDR2 FQGNSA. Trimming removed 5 bases from V and 1 base from J; junction bases left unmatched: 5. The CDR3 extends over 14 amino acids. The DNA of the CDR3 is TGTGCCAGCAGCCCGGCGGGGGTATCCTACGAGCAGTACTTC. This codes for CASSPAGVSYEQYF.

The chain is built from TRBV6-5 and TRBJ1-2, with TRBD1 as a possible D gene (6 bases). V lost 5 bases, J lost 8 bases, and 18 bases lay in between. Per the germline V gene, CDR1 is MNHEY and CDR2 is SVGAGI. The CDR3 runs 14 residues. The CDR3 sequence is CASSEPGGGGGYTF. The CDR3 region has the DNA TGTGCCAGCAGTGAACCCGGGGGCGGTGGCGGCTACACCTTC.

CDR3: CASSRLAGTDTQYF. DNA for the CDR3: TGTGCCAGCTCACGTCTAGCGGGCACAGATACGCAGTATTTT. The chain has TRBV9 and TRBJ2-3, with 7 bases that match TRBD2. The germline V gene encodes CDR1 SGDLS and CDR2 YYNGEE. This CDR3 spans 14 amino acids. The trim removed 7 bases at V and 1 base at J, leaving 6 bases unmatched. The full variable domain, rest sourced from reference TRBV9 and TRBJ2-3, is DSGVTQTPKHLITATGQRVTLRCSPRSGDLSVYWYQQSLDQGLQFLIQYYNGEERAKGNILERFSAQQFPDLHSELNLSSLELGDSALYFCASSRLAGTDTQYFGPGTRLTVL.